The 21 T cell receptor beta chains below come from one sample, sequenced in a study of T-cell reconstitution after alpha-beta-depleted transplantation in children. Preparing the TCRbeta library involved the use of unique molecular identifiers. Each CDR3 protein is one row after TCRdb ran MiXCR on the PCR reads. The sample lists approximately 91,000 distinct CDR3 sequences; 6.5% to 8.5% were seen once. Source: PBMCs from the stem cell graft donor, taken from the stem cell graft. The receptor source for this set is a human donor who donated a stem cell graft to a child with congenital amegakaryocytic thrombocytopenia.

The CDR3 DNA follows: TGTGCCAGCAGTAGAGGACAGGCCCTCGAGCAGTACTTC. Protein sequence: CASSRGQALEQYF. The chain uses TRBV6-5 and TRBJ2-7; 7 bases fit TRBD1. V trimming: 5 bases; J trimming: 6 bases; junction bases outside the gene matches: 7. This CDR3 is 13 amino acids long. Germline V gene data show CDR1 as MNHEY and CDR2 as SVGAGI.

This clonotype was detected ten times or more. The chain couples TRBV10-3 to TRBJ2-6, with unresolved D. The V gene lost 0 bases and the J gene lost 0 bases, with 6 bases spanning the gap. Germline V gives CDR1 ENHRY, CDR2 SYGVKD. The CDR3 is made up of 16 amino acids. This CDR3 is CAISESTVSGANVLTF. CDR3 DNA sequence: TGTGCCATCAGTGAGTCCACAGTCTCTGGGGCCAACGTCCTGACTTTC.

This clonotype was seen many times. The chain carries TRBV20-1 and TRBJ2-3; D is perhaps TRBD2 (5 bases). V was pared by 5 bases and J by 3 bases, with 12 bases between. The V gene's germline CDR1 is DFQATT and CDR2 SNEGSKA (reference sequence). The CDR3 is made up of 13 amino acids. This CDR3 reads CSAVSLATDTQYF. CDR3 DNA sequence: TGCAGTGCTGTTTCGCTAGCAACAGATACGCAGTATTTT.

This clonotype turned up a few times. The chain employs TRBV6-5 and TRBJ2-1; 11 bases line up with TRBD2. The germline V gene has CDR1 MNHEY and CDR2 SVGAGI. V shed 6 bases, J shed 6 bases, and the junction held 7 bases outside the gene matches. The CDR3 is made up of 15 amino acids. The CDR3 DNA is TGTGCCAGCAGACTTACTAGCGGGAGTTTCAATGAGCAGTTCTTC. It translates to CASRLTSGSFNEQFF.

This clonotype was picked up many times. The gene calls are TRBV20-1 and TRBJ2-7, with 7 bases lining up with TRBD1. CDR1 is DFQATT and CDR2 is SNEGSKA in the germline V gene (reference sequence). Trimming removed 4 bases from V and 0 bases from J; junction bases left unmatched: 9. The CDR3 spans 15 residues. This CDR3 is CSATPRQGVSYEQYF. The CDR3 DNA reads as TGCAGTGCTACCCCGCGGCAGGGGGTCTCCTACGAGCAGTACTTC.

This clonotype was picked up many times. The chain has TRBV9 and TRBJ2-1; 9 nucleotides match TRBD2. The CDR3 length is 15 residues. V lost 3 bases to trimming and J lost 10 bases; unmatched junction nucleotides: 11. The germline gives CDR1 SGDLS, CDR2 YYNGEE. The CDR3 DNA reads as TGTGCCAGCAGCGGCCTAGCGGGACCGGGAAGGGAGCAGTTCTTC. Translating it yields CASSGLAGPGREQFF.

This clonotype has at least ten counts. The chain couples TRBV5-1 to TRBJ1-2, with no clear D. The germline CDR1 and CDR2 sequences are SGHRS and YFSETQ. There are 11 residues in the CDR3. The CDR3 region is CDFRGEDGYTF. CDR3 DNA: TGCGACTTTCGGGGAGAGGATGGCTACACCTTC.

The CDR3 loop reads CASSNFRQETQYF. CDR3 DNA sequence: TGTGCCAGCAGCAATTTCAGGCAAGAGACCCAGTACTTC. The chain combines TRBV21-1 with TRBJ2-5. TRBV21-1 is reported as a pseudogene. The CDR3 runs to 13 residues.

This clonotype was seen repeatedly, ten times or more. The V gene is TRBV12-3 or TRBV12-4, the J gene TRBJ1-4; TRBD1 matches at 9 bases. There are 15 residues in the CDR3. Trimming removed 5 bases from V and 10 bases from J; junction bases left unmatched: 11. CDR3 in DNA: TGTGCCAGCAGTCGTTCCCGGGACAGGGAGGCAAAACTGTTTTTT. Its protein is CASSRSRDREAKLFF.

In regard to this clonotype: A read error may be the cause here, since a much bigger clone is one base away. V and J are TRBV29-1 and TRBJ2-3; D possibly corresponds to TRBD1 (6 bases). The CDR3 has 14 residues. V lost 6 bases and J 3 bases, leaving 16 bases between the germline ends. In germline, CDR1 is SQVTM, CDR2 ANQGSEA. The CDR3 loop reads CSVAQGTATDTQYF. The CDR3 DNA sequence: TGCAGCGTGGCACAGGGAACGGCGACAGATACGCAGTATTTT.

Ten or more counts support this clonotype. The chain links TRBV20-1 to TRBJ2-1; perhaps D is TRBD1 or TRBD2 (5 bases each). Trimming removed 0 bases at V and 2 bases at J, with 8 bases between. The CDR3 consists of 14 residues. Per the germline V gene, CDR1 is DFQATT and CDR2 is SNEGSKA (reference sequence). In DNA, the CDR3 is TGCAGTGCTAGAGACGGGACCACCTACAATGAGCAGTTCTTC. Translating it yields CSARDGTTYNEQFF.

This clonotype was seen many times. The gene calls are TRBV20-1 and TRBJ2-2, with 9 nucleotides matching TRBD2. This CDR3 is 18 amino acids long. Germline trimming cut 0 bases from V and 4 bases from J; bases unmatched to any gene: 12. Germline values: CDR1 DFQATT, CDR2 SNEGSKA (reference sequence). CDR3 sequence (DNA): TGCAGTGCTAGAGATCCGGGCGGGAGGGCCTCGAGCACCGGGGAGCTGTTTTTT. Amino acid sequence: CSARDPGGRASSTGELFF.

This clonotype was seen ten or more times. The chain links TRBV6-5 to TRBJ1-2; TRBD1 might be the D (6 bases). The CDR3 has 13 residues. Trimming left V 2 bases short and J 3 bases short, with 7 bases between. CDR1 and CDR2 from the germline V gene are MNHEY and SVGAGI. CDR3 DNA: TGTGCCAGCAGTTACCACAGGGACTATGGCTACACCTTC. The encoded protein is CASSYHRDYGYTF.

This clonotype was recorded at least ten times. J is TRBJ2-2 and V is TRBV7-9, with D possibly matching TRBD1 (5 bases). This CDR3 region has 13 residues. Germline V gene sequence: CDR1 SEHNR, CDR2 FQNEAQ (reference sequence). Deletions cut 7 bases from V and 4 bases from J, with 10 bases between. This chain's CDR3 is CASTRVGTGELFF. The CDR3 DNA reads TGTGCCAGCACCAGGGTGGGCACCGGGGAGCTGTTTTTT.

The sample holds many counts of this clonotype. The rearrangement links TRBV9 to TRBJ2-3, with TRBD2 matching 14 bases. Germline CDR1 reads SGDLS; CDR2 reads YYNGEE. After removal of 3 bases from V and 2 bases from J, the junction contained 2 bases not matched to a gene. This CDR3 comprises 16 residues. The CDR3 nucleotides read TGTGCCAGCAGCGAGGGACTAGCGGGGGCCACAGATACGCAGTATTTT. Amino acids: CASSEGLAGATDTQYF.

This clonotype was recorded at least ten times. V is TRBV7-6 and J is TRBJ1-3; 8 positions agree with TRBD1. Losses at the gene ends were 4 bases for V and 1 base for J; bases not matched to a gene: 6. The CDR3 contains 16 residues. Looked up from germline, CDR1 is SGHVS and CDR2 is FNYEAQ. The CDR3 protein is CASSSQGALSGNTIYF. The CDR3 DNA reads TGTGCCAGCAGCTCCCAGGGGGCGCTGTCTGGAAACACCATATATTTT.

The chain employs TRBV5-1 and TRBJ2-1, with 9 bases matching TRBD2. Unmatched junction bases numbered 4, after V lost 3 bases and J lost 6 bases. The CDR3 totals 14 residues. In germline, CDR1 is SGHRS, CDR2 YFSETQ. The CDR3 DNA is TGCGCCAGCAGCTCCCCGGGACTAGCCAATGAGCAGTTCTTC. Translation: CASSSPGLANEQFF.

This clonotype was seen repeatedly, ten times or more. The rearrangement joins TRBV20-1 to TRBJ2-3, with unresolved D. V dropped 5 bases and J dropped 4 bases, with 19 bases sitting between them. The germline gives CDR1 DFQATT, CDR2 SNEGSKA (reference sequence). The CDR3 length is 15 residues. This CDR3 is CSAPLAVASSDTQYF. The CDR3 nucleotides are TGCAGTGCTCCCTTGGCCGTGGCGTCCTCAGATACGCAGTATTTT.

This clonotype was found many times. V gene TRBV10-3 combines with J gene TRBJ1-2, with D unresolved. V shed 0 bases and J shed 6 bases, with 14 bases lying between them. CDR1 and CDR2 (germline): ENHRY, SYGVKD. CDR3 size: 15 residues. CDR3 sequence: CAISESRENNNGYTF. The DNA of the CDR3 is TGTGCCATCAGTGAGTCTCGAGAAAATAATAATGGCTACACCTTC.

This clonotype was detected many times. V usage is TRBV10-2 and J usage is TRBJ2-7; 7 bases are shared with TRBD1. Unmatched junction bases numbered 10, after V lost 8 bases and J lost 0 bases. CDR1 and CDR2 from the germline V gene are WSHSY and SAAADI. This CDR3 has 15 amino acids. DNA of the CDR3: TGCGCCAGCCTATACAGGGGTAGGAGCTCCTACGAGCAGTACTTC. It specifies CASLYRGRSSYEQYF.

Many counts were recorded for this clonotype. The chain couples TRBV5-1 to TRBJ1-1; TRBD1 might be the D (5 bases). The CDR3 extends over 14 amino acids. Trimming shortened V by 2 bases and J by 3 bases, and 11 bases separated the two germline ends. Germline V CDR1 and CDR2: SGHRS, YFSETQ. The CDR3 bases are TGCGCCAGCAGCTTCGGGGGTACAGACACTGAAGCTTTCTTT. Translating it yields CASSFGGTDTEAFF.